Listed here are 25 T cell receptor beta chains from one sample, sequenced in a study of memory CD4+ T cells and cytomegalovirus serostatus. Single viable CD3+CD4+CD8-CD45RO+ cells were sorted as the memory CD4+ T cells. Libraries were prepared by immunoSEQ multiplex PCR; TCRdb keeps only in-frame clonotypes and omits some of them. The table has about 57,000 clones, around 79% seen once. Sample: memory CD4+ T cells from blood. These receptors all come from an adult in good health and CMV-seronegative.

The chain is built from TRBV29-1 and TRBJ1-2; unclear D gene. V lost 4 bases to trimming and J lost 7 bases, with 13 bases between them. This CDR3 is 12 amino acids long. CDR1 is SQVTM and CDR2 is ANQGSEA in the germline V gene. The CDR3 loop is CSVGSGDGGYTF. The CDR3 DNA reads TGCAGCGTTGGATCCGGCGATGGTGGCTACACCTTC. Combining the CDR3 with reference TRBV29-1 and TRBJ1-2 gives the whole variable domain SAVISQKPSRDICQRGTSLTIQCQVDSQVTMMFWYRQQPGQSLTLIATANQGSEATYESGFVIDKFPISRPNLTFSTLTVSNMSPEDSSIYLCSVGSGDGGYTFGSGTRLTVV.

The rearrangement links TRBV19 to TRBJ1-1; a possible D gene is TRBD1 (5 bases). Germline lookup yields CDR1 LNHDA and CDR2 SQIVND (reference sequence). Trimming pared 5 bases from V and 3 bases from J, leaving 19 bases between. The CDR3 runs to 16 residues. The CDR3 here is CASSALLTAGDTEAFF. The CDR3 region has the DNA TGTGCCAGTAGTGCCCTCCTGACAGCCGGAGACACTGAAGCTTTCTTT.

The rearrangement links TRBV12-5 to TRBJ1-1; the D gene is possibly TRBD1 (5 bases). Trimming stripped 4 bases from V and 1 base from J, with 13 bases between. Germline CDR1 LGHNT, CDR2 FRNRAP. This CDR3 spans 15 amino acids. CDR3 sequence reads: CASGSGALGNTEAFF. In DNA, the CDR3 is TGTGCTAGTGGTTCCGGGGCCCTAGGGAACACTGAAGCTTTCTTT.

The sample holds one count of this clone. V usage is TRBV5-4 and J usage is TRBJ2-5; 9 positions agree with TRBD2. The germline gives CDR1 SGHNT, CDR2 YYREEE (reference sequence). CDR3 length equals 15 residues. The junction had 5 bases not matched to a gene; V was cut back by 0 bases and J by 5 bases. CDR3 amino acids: CASSLGASGVETQYF. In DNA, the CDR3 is TGTGCCAGCAGCTTGGGGGCTAGCGGGGTCGAGACCCAGTACTTC.

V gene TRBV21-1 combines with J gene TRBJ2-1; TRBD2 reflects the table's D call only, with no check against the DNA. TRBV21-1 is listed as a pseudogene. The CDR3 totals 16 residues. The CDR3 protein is CASSPRLAGGDNEQFF. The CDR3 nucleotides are TGTGCCAGCAGCCCACGACTAGCGGGAGGGGACAATGAGCAGTTCTTC.

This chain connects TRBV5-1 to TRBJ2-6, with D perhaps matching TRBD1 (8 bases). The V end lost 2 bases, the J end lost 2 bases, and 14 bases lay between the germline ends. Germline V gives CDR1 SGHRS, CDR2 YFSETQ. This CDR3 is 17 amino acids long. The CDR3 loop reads CASSLSTGGAGANVLTF. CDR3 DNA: TGCGCCAGCAGCTTAAGTACAGGGGGGGCTGGGGCCAACGTCCTGACTTTC.

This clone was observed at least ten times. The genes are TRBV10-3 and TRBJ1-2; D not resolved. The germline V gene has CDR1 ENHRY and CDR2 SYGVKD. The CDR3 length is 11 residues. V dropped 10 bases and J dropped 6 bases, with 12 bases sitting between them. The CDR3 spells CATAGRDGYTF. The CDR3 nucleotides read TGTGCCACCGCGGGAAGGGATGGCTACACCTTC.

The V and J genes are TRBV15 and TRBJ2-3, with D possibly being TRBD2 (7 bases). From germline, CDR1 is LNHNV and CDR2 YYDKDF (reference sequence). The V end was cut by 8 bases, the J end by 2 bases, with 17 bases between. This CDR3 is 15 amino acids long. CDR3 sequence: CATGGGRGLTDTQYF. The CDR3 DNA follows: TGTGCCACCGGCGGGGGCAGGGGACTCACAGATACGCAGTATTTT.

The CDR3 DNA follows: TGCGCCAGCAGCGGCGGCAGAAACAATGAGCAGTTCTTC. It codes for CASSGGRNNEQFF. The rearrangement uses TRBV4-1 and TRBJ2-1; D not resolved. Trimming left V 5 bases short and J 5 bases short, with 10 bases between. This CDR3 comprises 13 residues. Germline V CDR1 and CDR2: MGHRA, YSYEKL.

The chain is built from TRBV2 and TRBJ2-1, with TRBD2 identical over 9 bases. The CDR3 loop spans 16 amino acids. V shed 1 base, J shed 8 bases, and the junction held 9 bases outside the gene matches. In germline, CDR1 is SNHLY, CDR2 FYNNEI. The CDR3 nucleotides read TGTGCCAGCAGTGAAGTTCCGGGACGGACTAGCGATGAGCAGTTCTTC. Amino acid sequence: CASSEVPGRTSDEQFF.

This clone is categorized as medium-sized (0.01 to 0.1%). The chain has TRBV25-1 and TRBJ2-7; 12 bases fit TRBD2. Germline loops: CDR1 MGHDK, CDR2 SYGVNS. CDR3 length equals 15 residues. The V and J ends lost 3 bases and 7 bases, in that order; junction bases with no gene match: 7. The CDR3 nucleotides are TGTGCCAGCAGTGAGTCTAGCGGGGGGGATTCGGAGCAGTACTTC. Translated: CASSESSGGDSEQYF.

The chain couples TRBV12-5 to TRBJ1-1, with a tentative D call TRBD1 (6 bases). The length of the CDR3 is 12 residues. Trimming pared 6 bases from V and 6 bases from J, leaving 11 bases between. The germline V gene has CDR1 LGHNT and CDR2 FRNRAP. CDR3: CASGPDSPEAFF. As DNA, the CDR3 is TGTGCTAGTGGCCCGGACAGCCCTGAAGCTTTCTTT. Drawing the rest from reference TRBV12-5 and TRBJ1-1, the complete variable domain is DARVTQTPRHKVTEMGQEVTMRCQPILGHNTVFWYRQTMMQGLELLAYFRNRAPLDDSGMPKDRFSAEMPDATLATLKIQPSEPRDSAVYFCASGPDSPEAFFGQGTRLTVV.

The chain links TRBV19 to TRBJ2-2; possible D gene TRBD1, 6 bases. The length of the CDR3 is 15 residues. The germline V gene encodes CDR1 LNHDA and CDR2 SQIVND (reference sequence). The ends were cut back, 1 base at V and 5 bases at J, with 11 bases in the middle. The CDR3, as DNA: TGTGCCAGTAGTATAGTCCCAGACAGGACCGGGGAGCTGTTTTTT. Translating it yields CASSIVPDRTGELFF.

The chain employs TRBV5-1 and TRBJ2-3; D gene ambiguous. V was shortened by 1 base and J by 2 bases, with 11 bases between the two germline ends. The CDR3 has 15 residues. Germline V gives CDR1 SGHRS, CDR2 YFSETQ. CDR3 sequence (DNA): TGCGCCAGCAGCTTGAAAGGTTTACTCACAGATACGCAGTATTTT. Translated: CASSLKGLLTDTQYF.

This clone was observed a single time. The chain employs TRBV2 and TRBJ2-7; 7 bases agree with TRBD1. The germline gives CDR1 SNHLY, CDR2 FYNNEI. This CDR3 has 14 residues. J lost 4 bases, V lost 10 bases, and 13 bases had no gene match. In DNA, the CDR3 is TGTGCCAACATCCCGAGGACAGGTGTTTACGAGCAGTACTTC. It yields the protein CANIPRTGVYEQYF.

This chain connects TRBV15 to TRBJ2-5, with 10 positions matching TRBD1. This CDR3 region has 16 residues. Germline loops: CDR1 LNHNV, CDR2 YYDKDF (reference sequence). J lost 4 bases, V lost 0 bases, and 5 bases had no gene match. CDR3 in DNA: TGTGCCACCAGCAGAGATCGGGGACAGGGGAGAGAGACCCAGTACTTC. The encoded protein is CATSRDRGQGRETQYF.

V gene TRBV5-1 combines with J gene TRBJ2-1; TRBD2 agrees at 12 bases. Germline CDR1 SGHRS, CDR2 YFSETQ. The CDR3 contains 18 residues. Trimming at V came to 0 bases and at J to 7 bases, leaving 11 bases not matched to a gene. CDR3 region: CASSLGLAGGTLGNEQFF. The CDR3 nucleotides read TGCGCCAGCAGCTTGGGTCTAGCGGGGGGGACTTTGGGGAATGAGCAGTTCTTC.

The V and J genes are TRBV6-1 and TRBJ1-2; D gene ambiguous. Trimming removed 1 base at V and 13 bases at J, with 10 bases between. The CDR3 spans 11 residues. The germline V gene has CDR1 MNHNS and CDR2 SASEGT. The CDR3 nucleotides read TGTGCCAGCAGTGAAGAGAAGGTCGGCACCTTC. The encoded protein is CASSEEKVGTF.

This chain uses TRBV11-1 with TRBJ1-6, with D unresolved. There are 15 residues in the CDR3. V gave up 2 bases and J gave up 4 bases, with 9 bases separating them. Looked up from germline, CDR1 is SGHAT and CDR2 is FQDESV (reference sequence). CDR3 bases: TGTGCCAGCAGCTTAAACACTGGTTATAATTCACCCCTCCACTTT. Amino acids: CASSLNTGYNSPLHF.

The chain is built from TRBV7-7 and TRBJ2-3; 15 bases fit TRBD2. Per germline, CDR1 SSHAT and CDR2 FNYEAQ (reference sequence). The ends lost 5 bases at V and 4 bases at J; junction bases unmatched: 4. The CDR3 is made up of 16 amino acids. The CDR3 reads CASSPGLAGGSDTQYF. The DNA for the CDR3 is TGTGCCAGCAGCCCGGGACTAGCGGGAGGTTCAGATACGCAGTATTTT. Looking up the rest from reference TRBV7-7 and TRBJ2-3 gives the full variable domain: GAGVSQSPRYKVTKRGQDVTLRCDPISSHATLYWYQQALGQGPEFLTYFNYEAQPDKSGLPSDRFSAERPEGSISTLTIQRTEQRDSAMYRCASSPGLAGGSDTQYFGPGTRLTVL.

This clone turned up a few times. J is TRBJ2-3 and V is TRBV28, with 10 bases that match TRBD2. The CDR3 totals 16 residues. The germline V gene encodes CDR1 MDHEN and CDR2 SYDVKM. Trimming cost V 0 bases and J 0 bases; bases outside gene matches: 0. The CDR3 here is CASSLWTSGSTDTQYF. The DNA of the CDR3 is TGTGCCAGCAGTTTATGGACTAGCGGGAGCACAGATACGCAGTATTTT.

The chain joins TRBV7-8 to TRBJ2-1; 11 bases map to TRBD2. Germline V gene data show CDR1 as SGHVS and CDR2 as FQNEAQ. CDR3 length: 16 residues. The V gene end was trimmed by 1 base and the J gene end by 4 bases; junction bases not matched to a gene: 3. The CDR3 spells CASSLGTSGWYNEQFF. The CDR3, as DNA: TGTGCCAGCAGCTTAGGGACTAGCGGGTGGTACAATGAGCAGTTCTTC. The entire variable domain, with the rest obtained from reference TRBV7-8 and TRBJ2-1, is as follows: GAGVSQSPRYKVAKRGQDVALRCDPISGHVSLFWYQQALGQGPEFLTYFQNEAQLDKSGLPSDRFFAERPEGSVSTLKIQRTQQEDSAVYLCASSLGTSGWYNEQFFGPGTRLTVL.

The DNA for the CDR3 is TGTGCCAGCAGTCTCAGCGGCAGCTCCTACAATGAGCAGTTCTTC. Amino acid sequence: CASSLSGSSYNEQFF. The chain carries TRBV6-5 and TRBJ2-1; maybe TRBD2 (5 bases). Germline V lookup: CDR1 MNHEY, CDR2 SVGAGI. V was trimmed by 5 bases and J by 0 bases, leaving 11 bases between them. CDR3 size: 15 residues.

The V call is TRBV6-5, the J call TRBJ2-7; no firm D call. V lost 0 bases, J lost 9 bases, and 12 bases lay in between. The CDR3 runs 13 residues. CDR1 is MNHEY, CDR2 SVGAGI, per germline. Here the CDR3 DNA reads TGTGCCAGCAGTTACTCGCCAGGATCTGCGCAGTACTTC. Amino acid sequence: CASSYSPGSAQYF.

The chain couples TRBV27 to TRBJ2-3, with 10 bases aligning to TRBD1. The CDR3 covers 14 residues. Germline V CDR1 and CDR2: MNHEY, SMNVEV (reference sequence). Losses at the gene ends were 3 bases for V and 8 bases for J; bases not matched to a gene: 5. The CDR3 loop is CASSFGGTGATQYF. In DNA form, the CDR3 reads TGTGCCAGCAGTTTTGGGGGGACAGGGGCTACGCAGTATTTT.